The 32 T cell receptor beta chains given below trace back to one sample, sequenced in a study of blood T cell repertoires in COVID-19. Clones were sequenced by immunoSEQ multiplex PCR, and TCRdb holds only the in-frame ones, with some missing. The profile shows about 170,000 clones, roughly 80% of them singletons. Sequenced material: peripheral blood. The origin of the receptors is a woman between 35 and 50 years old with COVID-19, enrolled during active disease.

V is TRBV5-4 and J is TRBJ2-3, with a possible D match to TRBD2 (7 bases). CDR3 length: 16 amino acids. Trimming cost V 4 bases and J 4 bases, with 19 bases left between them. Germline V gives CDR1 SGHNT, CDR2 YYREEE (reference sequence). The CDR3 nucleotides are TGTGCCAGCAGCCCCCATGGCGGGGGCGGGTCAGATACGCAGTATTTT. Its protein is CASSPHGGGGSDTQYF.

The genes are TRBV5-6 and TRBJ2-7, with 7 nucleotides matching TRBD2. The CDR3 has 16 residues. V dropped 4 bases and J dropped 4; count of bases not matched to a gene: 14. In germline, CDR1 is SGHDT, CDR2 YYEEEE. CDR3 loop: CASSLRGTIMGYEQYF. CDR3 DNA: TGTGCCAGCAGCCTTCGGGGGACTATCATGGGATACGAGCAGTACTTC.

This chain joins TRBV28 and TRBJ1-4; 8 positions match TRBD1. The V gene end was trimmed by 5 bases and the J gene end by 10 bases; junction bases not matched to a gene: 18. This CDR3 spans 17 amino acids. The V gene's germline CDR1 is MDHEN and CDR2 SYDVKM. CDR3 nucleotides: TGTGCCAGCAGTCCTACAGGGGGGAGGGTTTTGTTGGGAAAACTGTTTTTT. Its translation: CASSPTGGRVLLGKLFF.

J is TRBJ2-3 and V is TRBV5-1, with D possibly matching TRBD1 (5 bases). The germline gives CDR1 SGHRS, CDR2 YFSETQ. V was pared by 4 bases and J by 5 bases, with 8 bases between. This CDR3 is built from 12 residues. CDR3 in DNA: TGCGCCAGCAGCCTCAGGGAAGATACGCAGTATTTT. This translates into CASSLREDTQYF.

J is TRBJ2-5 and V is TRBV19, with TRBD1 matching 7 bases. The CDR3 runs to 14 residues. V shed 1 base, J shed 4 bases, and the junction held 3 bases outside the gene matches. Germline V gives CDR1 LNHDA, CDR2 SQIVND (reference sequence). The CDR3 region has the DNA TGTGCCAGTAGTATAGTAGGGGGCTTAGAGACCCAGTACTTC. Translation: CASSIVGGLETQYF.

The chain employs TRBV6-5 and TRBJ1-6; D is perhaps TRBD1 (5 bases). Germline V gene sequence: CDR1 MNHEY, CDR2 SVGAGI. This CDR3 spans 13 amino acids. V was shortened by 6 bases and J by 7 bases, with 10 bases between the two germline ends. The CDR3 coding sequence is TGTGCCAGCAGCCCCAGGGTAAATTCACCCCTCCACTTT. This encodes CASSPRVNSPLHF.

The V gene is TRBV5-4, the J gene TRBJ2-1, with TRBD2 matching over 12 bases. This CDR3 has 17 residues. In germline, CDR1 is SGHNT, CDR2 YYREEE (reference sequence). V lost 4 bases, J lost 7 bases, and 12 bases stayed unmatched. As DNA, the CDR3 is TGTGCCAGCAGCCACTTCCTAGCGGGGGGGCGAAGTAATGAGCAGTTCTTC. Translating gives CASSHFLAGGRSNEQFF.

The chain is built from TRBV3-1 (or the pseudogene TRBV3-2) and TRBJ2-7, with D maybe TRBD1 (6 bases). V was clipped by 5 bases and J by 6 bases, with 11 bases between them. The CDR3 runs to 12 residues. CDR1 and CDR2 (germline): LGHDT, YNNKEL (reference sequence). The CDR3 spells CASSTIRGEQYF. CDR3 coding DNA: TGTGCCAGCAGCACCATCAGGGGCGAGCAGTACTTC.

CDR3 residues: CASSMQGNTEAFF. DNA for the CDR3: TGTGCCAGTAGTATGCAGGGGAACACTGAAGCTTTCTTT. The J gene is TRBJ1-1, the V gene TRBV19, with D perhaps matching TRBD1 (5 bases). Germline CDR1 and CDR2: LNHDA and SQIVND (reference sequence). V lost 3 bases, J lost 1 base, and 6 bases lay in between. This CDR3 is 13 amino acids long.

The V call is TRBV6-5, the J call TRBJ2-2, with TRBD2 matching over 7 bases. The CDR3 contains 14 residues. Germline V lookup: CDR1 MNHEY, CDR2 SVGAGI. The junction had 8 bases not matched to a gene; V was cut back by 9 bases and J by 4 bases. The CDR3 DNA follows: TGTGCCAGTCAGCCTTTAGCGGGCACCGGGGAGCTGTTTTTT. Translation gives CASQPLAGTGELFF.

V and J are TRBV12-3 or TRBV12-4 and TRBJ1-5, with TRBD1 as a possible D gene (6 bases). The CDR3 sequence is 13 residues long. Deletions cut 10 bases from V and 3 bases from J, with 13 bases between. CDR3 DNA sequence: TGTGCCACCGGCCGGGGGGCCAATCAGCCCCAGCATTTT. It encodes CATGRGANQPQHF.

The chain carries TRBV9 and TRBJ2-3, with D perhaps matching TRBD1 (5 bases). The CDR3 loop spans 14 amino acids. V was shortened by 0 bases and J by 8 bases, with 13 bases between the two germline ends. Germline lookup yields CDR1 SGDLS and CDR2 YYNGEE. The chain's CDR3 is CASSVEGSSGTQYF. CDR3 in DNA: TGTGCCAGCAGCGTAGAGGGGTCATCGGGTACGCAGTATTTT.

This clone was observed a handful of times. This chain uses TRBV2 with TRBJ2-1; 12 positions match TRBD2. The V gene's germline CDR1 is SNHLY and CDR2 FYNNEI. V trimming: 4 bases; J trimming: 5 bases; junction bases outside the gene matches: 0. This CDR3 is 14 amino acids long. CDR3 region: CASSGLAGDNEQFF. The CDR3 DNA reads as TGTGCCAGCAGTGGACTAGCGGGAGACAATGAGCAGTTCTTC.

Of note for this clone: A far more abundant clone sits one base away, making this likely a read error. The gene calls are TRBV7-6 and TRBJ2-7; D is possibly TRBD1 (6 bases). The V end was cut by 2 bases, the J end by 6 bases, with 8 bases between. There are 12 residues in the CDR3. From germline, CDR1 is SGHVS and CDR2 FNYEAQ. The chain's CDR3 is CASSLWGREQYF. CDR3 nucleotides: TGTGCCAGCAGCTTATGGGGGCGCGAGCAGTACTTC.

This clone has a handful of counts. The J gene is TRBJ2-7, the V gene TRBV2; 9 positions agree with TRBD1. Germline assignment: CDR1 SNHLY and CDR2 FYNNEI. V gave up 4 bases and J gave up 4 bases; unmatched junction bases: 5. This CDR3 is built from 14 residues. The DNA for the CDR3 is TGTGCCAGCAGTGTAAGGGACAGGGTGTACGAGCAGTACTTC. Amino acid sequence: CASSVRDRVYEQYF.

This rearrangement joins TRBV14 to TRBJ2-6; 7 bases fit TRBD1. The length of the CDR3 is 18 residues. The germline V gene has CDR1 SGHDN and CDR2 FVKESK. Trimming cost V 5 bases and J 0 bases; bases outside gene matches: 10. The CDR3 bases are TGTGCCAGCAGCACCCGGGACAGAGGAGTCTCTGGGGCCAACGTCCTGACTTTC. Its translation: CASSTRDRGVSGANVLTF.

The chain is built from TRBV29-1 and TRBJ2-5; TRBD1 might be the D (6 bases). Trimming took 7 bases from V and 5 from J, leaving 17 bases between them. Germline loops: CDR1 SQVTM, CDR2 ANQGSEA. The CDR3 has 13 residues. Here the CDR3 DNA reads TGCAGCGCCGGTAGGGGGACGAGGGAGACCCAGTACTTC. It is translated as CSAGRGTRETQYF.

The genes are TRBV5-4 and TRBJ2-2; TRBD1 agrees at 9 bases. CDR1 SGHNT and CDR2 YYREEE come from the germline V gene (reference sequence). Losses at the gene ends were 4 bases for V and 4 bases for J; bases not matched to a gene: 8. The CDR3 covers 16 residues. DNA of the CDR3: TGTGCCAGCAGCCAAGCGGGACAGGGCGCCACCGGGGAGCTGTTTTTT. Residues: CASSQAGQGATGELFF.

This clone was seen a handful of times. V usage is TRBV18 and J usage is TRBJ1-3; TRBD1 matches at 7 bases. CDR3 length: 15 amino acids. Germline trimming cut 4 bases from V and 2 bases from J; bases unmatched to any gene: 5. The germline V gene encodes CDR1 KGHSH and CDR2 LQKENI. In DNA form, the CDR3 reads TGTGCCAGCTCACTGTTACAGGGGACTGGAAACACCATATATTTT. Its protein is CASSLLQGTGNTIYF.

The chain recombines TRBV12-3 or TRBV12-4 with TRBJ2-4; 9 bases map to TRBD2. The trim removed 4 bases at V and 7 bases at J, leaving 2 bases unmatched. The CDR3 is 13 amino acids. CDR3 region: CASSSSGMNIQYF. The CDR3 DNA follows: TGTGCCAGCAGTTCTAGCGGGATGAACATTCAGTACTTC.

Only one count was recorded for this clone. V gene TRBV6-4 combines with J gene TRBJ2-2; D is possibly TRBD1 (6 bases). There are 15 residues in the CDR3. The germline CDR1 and CDR2 sequences are MRHNA and SNTAGT. V was shortened by 0 bases and J by 3 bases, with 8 bases between the two germline ends. The CDR3 bases are TGTGCCAGCAGTGACTCGGGGACACACACCGGGGAGCTGTTTTTT. It codes for CASSDSGTHTGELFF.

V and J are TRBV30 and TRBJ1-2; TRBD1 matches 10 bases. The CDR3 totals 14 residues. V was clipped by 1 base and J by 2 bases; unmatched bases: 1. The V gene's germline CDR1 is GTSNPN and CDR2 SVGIG (reference sequence). CDR3 sequence: CAWSGGQGNYGYTF. The CDR3, as DNA: TGTGCCTGGAGTGGGGGACAGGGGAACTATGGCTACACCTTC.

The chain couples TRBV4-1 to TRBJ2-5; 8 bases fit TRBD1. CDR1 and CDR2 from the germline V gene are MGHRA and YSYEKL. The junction had 18 bases not matched to a gene; V was cut back by 1 base and J by 5 bases. This CDR3 spans 19 amino acids. CDR3 in amino acids: CASSQAPPGRTGPGETQYF. The CDR3 DNA reads TGCGCCAGCAGCCAAGCTCCCCCAGGCAGGACAGGGCCTGGGGAGACCCAGTACTTC.

The genes are TRBV6-5 and TRBJ1-5; tentative D call: TRBD1 (5 bases). The germline gives CDR1 MNHEY, CDR2 SVGAGI. V was pared by 7 bases and J by 0 bases, with 13 bases between. CDR3 length: 15 residues. The CDR3 reads CASTKGDYSNQPQHF. In nucleotides, the CDR3 is TGTGCCAGCACGAAAGGGGATTATAGCAATCAGCCCCAGCATTTT.

As regards this clone: Other DNA sequences within the sample encode an identical CDR3. The V and J genes are TRBV6-5 and TRBJ1-2, with 12 bases fitting TRBD1. The V gene's germline CDR1 is MNHEY and CDR2 SVGAGI. The CDR3 loop spans 14 amino acids. V lost 2 bases to trimming and J lost 7 bases; unmatched junction nucleotides: 2. The CDR3 sequence is CASSYTGQGAGYTF. CDR3 nucleotide sequence: TGTGCCAGCAGTTACACGGGACAGGGGGCTGGCTACACCTTC.

The chain employs TRBV27 and TRBJ1-1, with 11 bases fitting TRBD1. The CDR3 is made up of 16 amino acids. With V trimmed by 2 bases and J by 7 bases, 9 bases remained unmatched. The germline CDR1 and CDR2 sequences are MNHEY and SMNVEV (reference sequence). The CDR3 is CASSLIRDRGFREAFF. CDR3 in DNA: TGTGCCAGCAGTTTAATCCGGGACAGGGGGTTCCGTGAAGCTTTCTTT.

As concerns this clone: It is unclear where the CDR3 begins or ends on the DNA, so no DNA is shown, and the CDR3 is as TCRdb lists it. The chain joins TRBV21-1 to TRBJ2-3; the table's D call, TRBD2, has no DNA check behind it. TRBV21-1 constitutes a pseudogene. The CDR3 numbers 21 amino acids, ends counted. The CDR3 is CASSKVGTGTLGGMDTDTQYF.

V and J are TRBV27 and TRBJ1-6; weak D call: TRBD1 (6 bases). Per the germline V gene, CDR1 is MNHEY and CDR2 is SMNVEV (reference sequence). The CDR3 runs 15 residues. The V end lost 3 bases, the J end lost 4 bases, and 10 bases lay between the germline ends. The CDR3 loop reads CASSFGRGYNSPLHF. The CDR3 bases are TGTGCCAGCAGTTTCGGCAGGGGATATAATTCACCCCTCCACTTT.

This clone was seen once. The rearrangement joins TRBV10-3 to TRBJ2-7; 9 bases align to TRBD2. CDR1 and CDR2 (germline): ENHRY, SYGVKD. V trimming: 4 bases; J trimming: 2 bases; junction bases outside the gene matches: 6. The CDR3 loop spans 15 amino acids. Written as DNA, the CDR3 is TGTGCCATCAGTGGGGGAGGCGGGAGGGCCTACGAGCAGTACTTC. This gives the protein CAISGGGGRAYEQYF.

This chain joins TRBV19 and TRBJ1-2; 7 bases agree with TRBD1. V shed 9 bases, J shed 1 base, and the junction held 8 bases outside the gene matches. The CDR3 extends over 14 amino acids. Per the germline V gene, CDR1 is LNHDA and CDR2 is SQIVND (reference sequence). Written as DNA, the CDR3 is TGTGCCAGCCGACAGGGCCTGGGTAACTATGGCTACACCTTC. It encodes CASRQGLGNYGYTF.

The rearrangement joins TRBV9 to TRBJ2-1; D is ambiguous. CDR1 and CDR2 (germline): SGDLS, YYNGEE. V shed 2 bases and J shed 0 bases, with 9 bases lying between them. This CDR3 region has 15 residues. For the CDR3, the DNA is TGTGCCAGCAGCGTCGACCGGAGCTCCTACAATGAGCAGTTCTTC. Translated: CASSVDRSSYNEQFF.

The rearrangement uses TRBV27 and TRBJ2-1; D is undetermined. Trimming took off 4 bases at V and 8 bases at J, with 9 bases between the two ends. Germline CDR1 and CDR2: MNHEY and SMNVEV (reference sequence). This CDR3 contains 12 residues. CDR3: CASSSGFDEQFF. CDR3 DNA sequence: TGTGCCAGCAGTTCCGGGTTTGATGAGCAGTTCTTC.